The clone carrying this T cell receptor beta chain showed up just once. Its target is not known. PCR employed 60 Vbeta and 13 Jbeta primers. Profiling relied on immunoSEQ multiplex PCR, and the TCRdb table lists in-frame clones only, not all of them. This table has some 57,000 clones, less than 85% appearing once. This sample was taken from a study of cytomegalovirus exposure and HLA in healthy donors. Findings and limits, study-wide: Indistinguishable V segments, including TRBV6-2 and TRBV6-3, were excluded. Later analysis suggested links between common viral pathogens and several top significant clusters. The authors later found TCR association rates varying by HLA locus, with DRB1 most and HLA-C fewest.

Germline assignment: CDR1 SGHTA and CDR2 FQGNSA. The V and J ends lost 6 bases and 3 bases respectively, with 14 bases between them. The CDR3 runs to 15 residues. V and J are TRBV7-2 and TRBJ1-4; possible D gene TRBD1, 6 bases. The sequenced material came from PBMCs. This TCR was sampled from a woman aged 60-75 years in good health and CMV-seropositive. DNA of the CDR3: TGTGCCAGCAGGTATACGGGACAACCTAATGAAAAACTGTTTTTT. It specifies CASRYTGQPNEKLFF. Complete variable domain (other parts from reference TRBV7-2 and TRBJ1-4): GAGVSQSPSNKVTEKGKDVELRCDPISGHTALYWYRQSLGQGLEFLIYFQGNSAPDKSGLPSDRFSAERTGGSVSTLTIQRTQQEDSAVYLCASRYTGQPNEKLFFGSGTQLSVL.